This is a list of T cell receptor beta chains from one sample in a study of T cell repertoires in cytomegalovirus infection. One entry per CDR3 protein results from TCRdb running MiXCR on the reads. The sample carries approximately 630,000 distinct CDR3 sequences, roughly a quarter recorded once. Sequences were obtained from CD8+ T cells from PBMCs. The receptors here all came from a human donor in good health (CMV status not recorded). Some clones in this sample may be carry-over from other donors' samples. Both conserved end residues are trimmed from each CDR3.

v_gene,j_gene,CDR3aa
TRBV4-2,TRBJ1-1,ASSQDLGQNTEAF
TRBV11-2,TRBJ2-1,ASSLVGGPSPNEQF
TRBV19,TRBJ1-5,ASATRDSGNQPQH
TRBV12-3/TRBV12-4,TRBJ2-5,ASSFGDETQY
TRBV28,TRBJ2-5,ASSLESRQETQY
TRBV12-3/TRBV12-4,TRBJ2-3,ASGGALTDTQY
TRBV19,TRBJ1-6,ASSIGKRYH
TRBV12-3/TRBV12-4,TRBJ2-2,ASSFAGVGYTGELF
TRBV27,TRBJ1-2,ATSGNYGYT
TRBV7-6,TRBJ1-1,ASSPSGGHTEAF
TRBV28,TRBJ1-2,ASSLGLFRA
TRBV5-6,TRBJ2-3,ASSLDRGRADMQY